Included here is one T cell receptor beta chain sequence, with context. The data derive from a study of control samples from healthy donors and cancer patients. Using immunoSEQ multiplex PCR, the repertoire was profiled, and TCRdb retains in-frame clones only, with some absent. The sample shows fewer than 200,000 clones, around nine tenths of them seen only once. Germline values: CDR1 LNHDA, CDR2 SQIVND (reference sequence). The CDR3 runs to 14 residues. V lost 1 base and J 2 bases, leaving 8 bases between the germline ends. The receptor's source is a man under 40 in good health. V gene TRBV19 combines with J gene TRBJ2-5, with D perhaps TRBD1 or TRBD2 (5 bases each). Sequencing was performed on blood. Written as DNA, the CDR3 is TGTGCCAGTAGTATAGGGGGGAAGCAAGAGACCCAGTACTTC. Its protein is CASSIGGKQETQYF.